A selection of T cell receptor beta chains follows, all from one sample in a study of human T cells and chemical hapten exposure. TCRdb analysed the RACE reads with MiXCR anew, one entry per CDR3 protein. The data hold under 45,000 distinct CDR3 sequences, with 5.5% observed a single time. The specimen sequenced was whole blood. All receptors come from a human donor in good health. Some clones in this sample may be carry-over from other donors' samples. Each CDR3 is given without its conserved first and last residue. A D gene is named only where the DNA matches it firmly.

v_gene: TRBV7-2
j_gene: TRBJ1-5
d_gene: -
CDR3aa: ASSSEMNQPQH

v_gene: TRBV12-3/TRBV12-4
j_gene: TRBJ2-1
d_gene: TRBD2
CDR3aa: ASSFSSGGRAYNEQF

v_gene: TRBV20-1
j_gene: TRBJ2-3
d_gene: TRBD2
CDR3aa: SASPWSGEGTDTQY

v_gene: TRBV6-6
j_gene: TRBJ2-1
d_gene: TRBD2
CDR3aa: ASERGGYNEQF

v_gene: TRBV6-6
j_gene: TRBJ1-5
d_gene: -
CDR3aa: ASRGQGQPQH

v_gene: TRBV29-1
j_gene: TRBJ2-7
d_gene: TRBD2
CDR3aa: SVEWEGTPEQY

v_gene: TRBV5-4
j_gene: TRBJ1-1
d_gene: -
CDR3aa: ASSFANTEAF

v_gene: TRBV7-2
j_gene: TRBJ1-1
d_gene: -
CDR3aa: ASSLTGPMNTEAF

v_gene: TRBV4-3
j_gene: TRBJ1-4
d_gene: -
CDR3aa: ASSQDTIAGGEKLF

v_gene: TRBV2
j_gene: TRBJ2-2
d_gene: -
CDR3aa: ASNSYPGELF

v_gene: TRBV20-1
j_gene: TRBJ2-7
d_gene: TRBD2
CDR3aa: SATSGTNYEQY

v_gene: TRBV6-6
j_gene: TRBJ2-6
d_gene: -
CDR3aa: ASRSAGTPSSGANVLT

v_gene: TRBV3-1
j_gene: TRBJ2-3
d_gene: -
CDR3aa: ASSQEVPGGRGTDTQY

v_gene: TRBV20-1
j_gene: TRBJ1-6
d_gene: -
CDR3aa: SASIRLNSPLH

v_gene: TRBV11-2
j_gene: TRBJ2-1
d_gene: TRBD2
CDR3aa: ASSLDPNPSGSFF

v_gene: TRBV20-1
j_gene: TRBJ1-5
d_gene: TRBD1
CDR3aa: SALTGPGQPQH

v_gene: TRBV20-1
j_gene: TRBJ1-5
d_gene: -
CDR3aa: SALTRQSDQPQH

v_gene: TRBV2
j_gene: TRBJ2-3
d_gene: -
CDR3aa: ASSEVREFTDTQY

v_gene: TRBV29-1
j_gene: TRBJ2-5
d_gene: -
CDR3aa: SVDRGRTQY

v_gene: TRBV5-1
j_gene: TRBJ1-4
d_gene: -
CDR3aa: ASSLAGTSNEKLF

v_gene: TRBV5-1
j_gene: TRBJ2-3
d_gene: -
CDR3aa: ASSLVGGVDTQY

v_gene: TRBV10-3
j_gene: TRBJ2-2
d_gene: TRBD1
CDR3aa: AIRDSSFKTGELF

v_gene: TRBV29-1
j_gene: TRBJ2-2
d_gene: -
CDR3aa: SIREAGELF

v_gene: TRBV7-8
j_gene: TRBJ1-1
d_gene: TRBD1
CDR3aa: ASSPLAPDRGAEAF

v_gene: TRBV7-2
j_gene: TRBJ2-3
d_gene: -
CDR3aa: ASSLARVSSTDTQY

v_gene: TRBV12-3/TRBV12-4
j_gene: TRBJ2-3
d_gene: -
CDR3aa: ASSLARGRSSTDTQY

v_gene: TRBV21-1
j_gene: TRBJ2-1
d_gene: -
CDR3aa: ASSTTSGRTSYINEQF

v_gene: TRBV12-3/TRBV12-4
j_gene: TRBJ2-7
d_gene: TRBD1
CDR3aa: ASTRDRLPNEQY

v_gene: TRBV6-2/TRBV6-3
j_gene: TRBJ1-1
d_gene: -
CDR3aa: ASSYSTEGGSEAF

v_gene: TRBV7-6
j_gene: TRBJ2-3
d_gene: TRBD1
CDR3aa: ASSGQGRGDTQY

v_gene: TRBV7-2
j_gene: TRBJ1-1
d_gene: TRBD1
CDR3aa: ASRQGSWTEAF

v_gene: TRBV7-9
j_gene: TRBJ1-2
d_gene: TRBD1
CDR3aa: ASSFGQGYGYT

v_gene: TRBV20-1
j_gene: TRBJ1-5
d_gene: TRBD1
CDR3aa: SAPFPGTAYQPQH

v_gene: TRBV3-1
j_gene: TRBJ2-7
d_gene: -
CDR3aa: ASSQVDVGEQY

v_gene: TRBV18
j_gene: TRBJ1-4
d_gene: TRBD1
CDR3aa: ASSPRGTGSEKLF

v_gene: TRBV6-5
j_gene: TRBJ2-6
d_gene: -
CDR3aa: ASCSGANVLT

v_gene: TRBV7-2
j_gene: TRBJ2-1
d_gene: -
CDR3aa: ASSKDYNEQF

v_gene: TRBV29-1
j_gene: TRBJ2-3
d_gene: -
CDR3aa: SVVESTDTQY

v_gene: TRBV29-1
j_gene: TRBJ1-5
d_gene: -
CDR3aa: SAGDPNQPQH

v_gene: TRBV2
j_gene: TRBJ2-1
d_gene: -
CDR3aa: ASSERVMGWF

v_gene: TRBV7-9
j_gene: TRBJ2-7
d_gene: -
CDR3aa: ASSLSGDNYEQY

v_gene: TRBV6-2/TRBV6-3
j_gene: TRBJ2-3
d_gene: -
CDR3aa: ASSDVGAWGTDTQY

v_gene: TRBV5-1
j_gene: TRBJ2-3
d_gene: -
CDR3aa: ASSLEQVTDTQY

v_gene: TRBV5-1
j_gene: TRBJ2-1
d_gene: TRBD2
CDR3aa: ASFREDSYNEQF

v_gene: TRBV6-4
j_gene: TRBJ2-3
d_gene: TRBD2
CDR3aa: ASSDGTSGADTQY

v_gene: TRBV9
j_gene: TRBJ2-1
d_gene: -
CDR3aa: ASSVGAHNEQF

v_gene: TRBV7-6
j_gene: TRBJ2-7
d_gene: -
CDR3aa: ASSPGPNYEQY

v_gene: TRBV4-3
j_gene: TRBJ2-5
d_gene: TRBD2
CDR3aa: ASSQERGGQETQY

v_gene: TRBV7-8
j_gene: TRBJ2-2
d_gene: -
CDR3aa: ASSLQLALTGELF

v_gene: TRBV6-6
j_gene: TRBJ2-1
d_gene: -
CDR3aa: ASSYSGQGHYNEQF

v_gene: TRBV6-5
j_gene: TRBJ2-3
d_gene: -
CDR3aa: ASSYRQASTDTQY

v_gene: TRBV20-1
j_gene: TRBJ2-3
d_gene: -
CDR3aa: SALYGKVPDTQY

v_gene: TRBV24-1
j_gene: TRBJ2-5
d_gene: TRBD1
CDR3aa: ATRGQGTETQY

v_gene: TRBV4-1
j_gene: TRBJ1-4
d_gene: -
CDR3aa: ASSQDLGGGREKLF

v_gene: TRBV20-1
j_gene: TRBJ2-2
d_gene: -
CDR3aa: SASSVATGELF